This T cell receptor beta chain was sequenced for a study of OX40 agonist ivuxolimab in advanced cancers. The repertoire was sequenced with immunoSEQ multiplex PCR; TCRdb's copy has only in-frame clones and lacks some. The sample has more than 45,000 clones, approximately 80% seen once; the top ten hold 0.75%. The source of this sequence is an adult with an advanced solid tumor such as melanoma, head and neck, liver or kidney cancer. Sequenced material: CD4+ or CD8+ T cells sorted from blood, taken in a trial of the OX40 agonist ivuxolimab.

This chain's CDR3 is CASSFPLSPRADTQYF. In DNA, the CDR3 is TGTGCCAGCAGTTTCCCCCTTAGTCCTCGGGCAGATACGCAGTATTTT. The chain employs TRBV27 and TRBJ2-3, with D unresolved. This CDR3 region has 16 residues. Germline V CDR1 and CDR2: MNHEY, SMNVEV (reference sequence). Deletions cut 3 bases from V and 4 bases from J, with 17 bases between.